One and the same sample provided the 24 T cell receptor beta chains below, sequenced in a study of T cell repertoires in cytomegalovirus infection. TCRdb reanalysed the reads using MiXCR and keeps one entry per CDR3 protein. The sample carries around 740,000 distinct CDR3 sequences, approximately 34% recorded once. Specimen: PBMCs. These receptors were taken from a human donor in good health (CMV status not recorded). Some clones in this sample may be carry-over from other donors' samples.

The V gene is TRBV12-3 or TRBV12-4, the J gene TRBJ1-5; no clear D gene. The CDR3 has 14 residues. Trimming pared 8 bases from V and 3 bases from J, leaving 14 bases between. The chain's CDR3 is CASFGRGHNQPQHF. The CDR3 nucleotides are TGTGCCAGCTTCGGGCGTGGGCACAATCAGCCCCAGCATTTT.

This sequence joins TRBV7-8 and TRBJ2-7; tentative D call: TRBD1 (6 bases). V shed 7 bases and J shed 2 bases, with 15 bases lying between them. This CDR3 contains 14 residues. Looked up from germline, CDR1 is SGHVS and CDR2 is FQNEAQ. CDR3 sequence: CASTPRPGAYEQYF. The CDR3, as DNA: TGTGCCAGCACCCCCCGCCCAGGGGCCTACGAGCAGTACTTC.

V and J are TRBV23-1 and TRBJ2-1; no definite D call. TRBV23-1 is an ORF; its function is uncertain. V was pared by 7 bases and J by 4 bases, with 23 bases between. CDR3 length: 17 residues. The CDR3 spells CASTRLYIVISYNEQFF. The CDR3 DNA reads as TGCGCCAGCACCCGTCTATATATAGTGATTTCATACAATGAGCAGTTCTTC.

The J gene is TRBJ2-1, the V gene TRBV19, with D perhaps matching TRBD1 or TRBD2 (5 bases each). The CDR3 is 16 amino acids. Trimming shortened V by 7 bases and J by 0 bases, and 16 bases separated the two germline ends. CDR1 and CDR2 from the germline V gene are LNHDA and SQIVND (reference sequence). The CDR3 DNA reads TGTGCCAGTACCCGTGTGGGGGTGAACTCCTACAATGAGCAGTTCTTC. Encoded protein: CASTRVGVNSYNEQFF.

V is TRBV27 and J is TRBJ2-3; 8 positions agree with TRBD2. This CDR3 has 16 amino acids. The V gene end was trimmed by 0 bases and the J gene end by 5 bases; junction bases not matched to a gene: 7. Per the germline V gene, CDR1 is MNHEY and CDR2 is SMNVEV (reference sequence). Written as DNA, the CDR3 is TGTGCCAGCAGTTTATCAGCGGGAGAGCCGCGAGATACGCAGTATTTT. This translates into CASSLSAGEPRDTQYF.

The rearrangement links TRBV29-1 to TRBJ2-7, with 7 positions matching TRBD2. V was pared by 1 base and J by 1 base, with 4 bases of the junction left unmatched. CDR1 and CDR2 (germline): SQVTM, ANQGSEA. This CDR3 contains 14 residues. The CDR3 protein is CSVEGVGGSYEQYF. CDR3 coding DNA: TGCAGCGTTGAAGGTGTGGGAGGGTCCTACGAGCAGTACTTC.

The CDR3 nucleotides are TGTGCCAGCAGTTTATACGACTGGACCAATGAGCAGTTCTTC. Amino acids: CASSLYDWTNEQFF. The rearrangement uses TRBV27 and TRBJ2-1; the D is unclear. CDR3 length equals 14 residues. V lost 1 base and J 6 bases, leaving 10 bases between the germline ends. Germline lookup yields CDR1 MNHEY and CDR2 SMNVEV (reference sequence).

This clonotype was detected only a few times. V and J are TRBV19 and TRBJ2-2; 8 bases align to TRBD1. The V gene's germline CDR1 is LNHDA and CDR2 SQIVND (reference sequence). J gave up 4 bases and V 7 bases, and 11 bases lay outside the gene matches. The CDR3 runs 16 residues. As DNA, the CDR3 is TGTGCCAGTACCCGGACAGGGTCGGTTGTCACCGGGGAGCTGTTTTTT. Protein: CASTRTGSVVTGELFF. The full variable domain, completed using reference TRBV19 and TRBJ2-2, is DGGITQSPKYLFRKEGQNVTLSCEQNLNHDAMYWYRQDPGQGLRLIYYSQIVNDFQKGDIAEGYSVSREKKESFPLTVTSAQKNPTAFYLCASTRTGSVVTGELFFGEGSRLTVL.

This clonotype was counted a few times. This chain connects TRBV28 to TRBJ1-2, with 10 bases aligning to TRBD1. The CDR3 is 14 residues long. Per germline, CDR1 MDHEN and CDR2 SYDVKM. V gave up 4 bases and J gave up 5 bases; unmatched junction bases: 4. Here the CDR3 reads CASSSTGGWYGYTF. CDR3 DNA: TGTGCCAGCAGTTCGACAGGGGGCTGGTATGGCTACACCTTC.

The sample holds a few counts of this clonotype. The chain employs TRBV10-3 and TRBJ1-1, with 8 nucleotides matching TRBD1. From germline, CDR1 is ENHRY and CDR2 SYGVKD. This CDR3 has 14 residues. V trimming: 11 bases; J trimming: 1 base; junction bases outside the gene matches: 9. CDR3 region: CAATGTGKNTEAFF. Here the CDR3 DNA reads TGTGCCGCGACCGGGACAGGAAAGAACACTGAAGCTTTCTTT.

J is TRBJ2-5 and V is TRBV6-6; a possible D gene is TRBD2 (5 bases). CDR1 and CDR2 from the germline V gene are MNHNY and SVGAGI (reference sequence). Trimming cost V 5 bases and J 4 bases, with 14 bases left between them. The CDR3 consists of 14 residues. The CDR3 sequence: CASSSGSSPETQYF. The CDR3 coding sequence is TGTGCCAGCAGTAGCGGATCGTCCCCAGAGACCCAGTACTTC.

This clonotype was recorded at least ten times. V gene TRBV7-8 combines with J gene TRBJ2-7; 9 nucleotides match TRBD1. Germline lookup yields CDR1 SGHVS and CDR2 FQNEAQ. CDR3 size: 16 residues. The junction had 12 bases not matched to a gene; V was cut back by 2 bases and J by 7 bases. The CDR3 DNA reads as TGTGCCAGCAGCTTAAGGTCAGGACAGGGGTCAAGGGAGCAGTACTTC. Translated, it gives CASSLRSGQGSREQYF.

V gene TRBV27 combines with J gene TRBJ1-4; TRBD1 matches at 8 bases. The CDR3 consists of 16 residues. Looked up from germline, CDR1 is MNHEY and CDR2 is SMNVEV (reference sequence). Trimming cost V 3 bases and J 5 bases; bases outside gene matches: 8. CDR3 sequence reads: CASSFVATGANEKLFF. The CDR3 DNA reads TGTGCCAGCAGTTTCGTCGCGACAGGGGCAAATGAAAAACTGTTTTTT.

The table lists this clonotype with a few counts. The chain links TRBV20-1 to TRBJ2-3, with 11 bases that match TRBD2. The junction had 7 bases not matched to a gene; V was cut back by 3 bases and J by 5 bases. This CDR3 has 15 amino acids. The germline V gene encodes CDR1 DFQATT and CDR2 SNEGSKA (reference sequence). The CDR3 spells CSASLLAGVQDTQYF. Written as DNA, the CDR3 is TGCAGTGCTAGTTTACTAGCGGGAGTACAAGATACGCAGTATTTT.

The rearrangement links TRBV7-2 to TRBJ2-3, with 8 bases that match TRBD2. The CDR3 runs to 15 residues. In germline, CDR1 is SGHTA, CDR2 FQGNSA. The J segment lost 7 bases and the V segment lost 2 bases, leaving 8 bases of the junction unmatched. CDR3 region: CASSLPLAVSHTQYF. As DNA, the CDR3 is TGTGCCAGCAGCTTACCACTAGCGGTGTCACATACGCAGTATTTT.

The CDR3 DNA sequence: TGTGCCAGCAGTTTATCCCGGCCCGGGCCCTACGAGCAGTACTTC. Residues: CASSLSRPGPYEQYF. J is TRBJ2-7 and V is TRBV12-3 or TRBV12-4; no definite D call. Trimming cost V 2 bases and J 2 bases, with 13 bases left between them. The CDR3 consists of 15 residues.

At least ten counts were recorded for this clonotype. The chain couples TRBV12-5 to TRBJ2-1; 10 bases agree with TRBD2. CDR3 length: 15 residues. Trimming at V came to 4 bases and at J to 9 bases, leaving 9 bases not matched to a gene. The germline V gene encodes CDR1 LGHNT and CDR2 FRNRAP. The CDR3 sequence is CASGSLLAGVVEQFF. CDR3 DNA sequence: TGTGCTAGTGGTTCCCTTCTAGCGGGAGTTGTTGAGCAGTTCTTC. The whole variable domain, filled in from reference TRBV12-5 and TRBJ2-1, reads DARVTQTPRHKVTEMGQEVTMRCQPILGHNTVFWYRQTMMQGLELLAYFRNRAPLDDSGMPKDRFSAEMPDATLATLKIQPSEPRDSAVYFCASGSLLAGVVEQFFGPGTRLTVL.

This clonotype was observed a handful of times. The chain uses TRBV28 and TRBJ1-6, with D possibly matching TRBD1 (5 bases). V was trimmed by 3 bases and J by 0 bases, leaving 18 bases between them. Germline CDR1 MDHEN, CDR2 SYDVKM. This CDR3 region has 19 residues. CDR3 in DNA: TGTGCCAGCAGTTTCCTGGGACGGTTAAGATACTCCTATAATTCACCCCTCCACTTT. As protein: CASSFLGRLRYSYNSPLHF.

The CDR3 DNA reads TGTGCCAGCAGCTTACCAAGGACTAGTGCCTACGAGCAGTACTTC. It codes for CASSLPRTSAYEQYF. The chain joins TRBV7-8 to TRBJ2-7; 7 nucleotides line up with TRBD2. The germline V gene has CDR1 SGHVS and CDR2 FQNEAQ. The CDR3 spans 15 residues. V dropped 2 bases and J dropped 2; count of bases not matched to a gene: 6.

Only a few counts were recorded for this clonotype. The V and J genes are TRBV6-5 and TRBJ1-6, with D possibly matching TRBD1 (6 bases). In germline, CDR1 is MNHEY, CDR2 SVGAGI. The V gene lost 10 bases and the J gene lost 0 bases, with 19 bases spanning the gap. This CDR3 is 17 amino acids long. CDR3 in DNA: TGTGCCACCGCGACAGGATCTTTGAGCTCCTATAATTCACCCCTCCACTTT. Its protein is CATATGSLSSYNSPLHF.

This clonotype was counted between two and nine times. The chain joins TRBV6-6 to TRBJ2-3; 11 bases fit TRBD2. V shed 6 bases and J 0 bases; nucleotides not matched to a gene: 5. The CDR3 length is 16 residues. Germline V gene sequence: CDR1 MNHNY, CDR2 SVGAGI (reference sequence). For the CDR3, the DNA is TGTGCCAGCAGCCCTAGCGGGGGGTGGAGCACAGATACGCAGTATTTT. Amino acid sequence: CASSPSGGWSTDTQYF.

This clonotype was detected many times. V usage is TRBV12-3 or TRBV12-4 and J usage is TRBJ1-1; D perhaps matches TRBD1 (6 bases). The CDR3 is 14 amino acids. The ends were cut back, 7 bases at V and 1 base at J, with 13 bases in the middle. CDR3 sequence reads: CASTVGAQNTEAFF. The DNA for the CDR3 is TGTGCCAGCACTGTGGGGGCACAGAACACTGAAGCTTTCTTT.

The chain employs TRBV3-1 and TRBJ2-2; TRBD2 might be the D (5 bases). Trimming left V 0 bases short and J 1 base short, with 15 bases between. Germline CDR1 LGHDT, CDR2 YNNKEL (reference sequence). The CDR3 extends over 18 amino acids. CDR3 sequence: CASSQETPIRGNTGELFF. The CDR3 DNA is TGTGCCAGCAGCCAAGAAACACCCATCCGGGGGAACACCGGGGAGCTGTTTTTT. The full variable domain, completed using reference TRBV3-1 and TRBJ2-2, is DTAVSQTPKYLVTQMGNDKSIKCEQNLGHDTMYWYKQDSKKFLKIMFSYNNKELIINETVPNRFSPKSPDKAHLNLHINSLELGDSAVYFCASSQETPIRGNTGELFFGEGSRLTVL.

V is TRBV12-3 or TRBV12-4 and J is TRBJ1-2; 7 nucleotides align to TRBD1. The CDR3 has 15 residues. J lost 2 bases, V lost 3 bases, and 6 bases had no gene match. CDR3 in amino acids: CASSFGETGNYGYTF. CDR3 in DNA: TGTGCCAGCAGTTTCGGGGAGACAGGGAACTATGGCTACACCTTC.